Following are 16 T cell receptor beta chains from one sample sequenced in a study of blood T cell repertoires in COVID-19. Method: immunoSEQ multiplex PCR; TCRdb's copy keeps in-frame clones and lacks some. The table records more than 110,000 clones, about four fifths of them present only once. Specimen: PBMCs or T cells enriched from blood (not recorded which). The receptor set was obtained from a middle-aged man with acute COVID-19.

The V and J genes are TRBV28 and TRBJ1-4; D is uncertain. The CDR3 sequence is 13 residues long. Between the trimmed V and J ends, which lost 4 bases and 5 bases, there was a span of 8 bases. The germline gives CDR1 MDHEN, CDR2 SYDVKM. The CDR3 region has the DNA TGTGCCAGCAGTTCGGCGGCAAATGAAAAACTGTTTTTT. It specifies CASSSAANEKLFF.

The J gene is TRBJ2-5, the V gene TRBV5-1; 8 bases line up with TRBD1. Looked up from germline, CDR1 is SGHRS and CDR2 is YFSETQ. This CDR3 comprises 18 residues. The J segment lost 2 bases and the V segment lost 0 bases, leaving 12 bases of the junction unmatched. The CDR3, as DNA: TGCGCCAGCAGCTTGGGACTGGGTCGGACAGGGAGACAAGAGACCCAGTACTTC. Its protein product is CASSLGLGRTGRQETQYF.

The chain joins TRBV3-1 (or the pseudogene TRBV3-2) to TRBJ1-4; D uncertain. The V gene lost 0 bases and the J gene lost 2 bases, with 13 bases spanning the gap. The CDR3 consists of 17 residues. Germline V gene lookup returns CDR1 LGHDT and CDR2 YNNKEL (reference sequence). CDR3 region: CASSQDGQWPTNEKLFF. The CDR3 nucleotides are TGTGCCAGCAGCCAAGATGGGCAGTGGCCCACTAATGAAAAACTGTTTTTT.

The genes are TRBV11-2 and TRBJ1-1; D ambiguous. The germline V gene encodes CDR1 SGHAT and CDR2 FQNNGV. V was cut by 3 bases and J by 6 bases, with 11 bases left in between. The CDR3 contains 13 residues. The CDR3 nucleotides are TGTGCCAGCAGCTTTTCAGGTAGTCCTGAAGCTTTCTTT. Its translation is CASSFSGSPEAFF.

The chain is built from TRBV21-1 and TRBJ2-1; the table's D call, TRBD2, has no DNA check behind it. TRBV21-1 is an annotated pseudogene. This CDR3 has 18 amino acids. CDR3 sequence reads: CASSKALSSGKYYNEQFF. Here the CDR3 DNA reads TGTGCCAGCAGCAAAGCGCTGTCTAGCGGGAAATACTACAATGAGCAGTTCTTC.

The gene calls are TRBV28 and TRBJ1-4; D unclear. V lost 8 bases and J lost 4, with 8 bases in between. Germline V lookup: CDR1 MDHEN, CDR2 SYDVKM. The CDR3 length is 12 residues. The CDR3 protein is CASHNSNEKLFF. DNA of the CDR3: TGTGCCAGCCACAACAGTAATGAAAAACTGTTTTTT.

This chain connects TRBV9 to TRBJ2-5, with D perhaps matching TRBD2 (6 bases). The CDR3 spans 15 residues. Germline V lookup: CDR1 SGDLS, CDR2 YYNGEE. Trimming left V 3 bases short and J 0 bases short, with 12 bases between. CDR3 nucleotide sequence: TGTGCCAGCAGCGGTAGCGGAGTGAACCAAGAGACCCAGTACTTC. Translation gives CASSGSGVNQETQYF.

CDR3 sequence reads: CASSIGTGSGNTIYF. DNA of the CDR3: TGTGCCAGCAGCATCGGGACAGGGAGTGGAAACACCATATATTTT. The chain has TRBV5-6 and TRBJ1-3; TRBD1 aligns across 9 bases. The CDR3 totals 15 residues. The J segment lost 3 bases and the V segment lost 4 bases, leaving 5 bases of the junction unmatched. Germline-derived CDR1 and CDR2 are SGHDT and YYEEEE.

This chain joins TRBV9 and TRBJ2-1; 12 nucleotides line up with TRBD2. J was trimmed by 2 bases and V by 0 bases; bases with no gene match: 9. The germline V gene has CDR1 SGDLS and CDR2 YYNGEE. This CDR3 spans 19 amino acids. CDR3: CASSVDASGRAWPYNEQFF. As DNA, the CDR3 is TGTGCCAGCAGCGTAGATGCTAGCGGGAGGGCTTGGCCCTACAATGAGCAGTTCTTC.

V gene TRBV5-4 combines with J gene TRBJ1-1; D is possibly TRBD1 (5 bases). V dropped 0 bases and J dropped 10 bases, with 10 bases sitting between them. This CDR3 comprises 12 residues. CDR1 SGHNT and CDR2 YYREEE come from the germline V gene (reference sequence). The CDR3 nucleotides read TGTGCCAGCAGCTTGGAGGTCGGGGGAGCTTTCTTT. It specifies CASSLEVGGAFF.

This chain connects TRBV9 to TRBJ2-7, with 10 bases that match TRBD1. Trimming cost V 3 bases and J 2 bases; bases outside gene matches: 5. The CDR3 sequence is 15 residues long. Germline V gives CDR1 SGDLS, CDR2 YYNGEE. The chain's CDR3 is CASSDRDRGPYEQYF. DNA for the CDR3: TGTGCCAGCAGCGACAGGGACAGGGGCCCCTACGAGCAGTACTTC. The whole variable domain, remainder taken from reference TRBV9 and TRBJ2-7, is DSGVTQTPKHLITATGQRVTLRCSPRSGDLSVYWYQQSLDQGLQFLIQYYNGEERAKGNILERFSAQQFPDLHSELNLSSLELGDSALYFCASSDRDRGPYEQYFGPGTRLTVT.

This clone has only one observation. The chain couples TRBV3-1 (or the pseudogene TRBV3-2) to TRBJ2-5, with 11 bases lining up with TRBD2. Germline assignment: CDR1 LGHDT and CDR2 YNNKEL (reference sequence). The V and J ends lost 3 bases and 3 bases, in that order; junction bases with no gene match: 0. The CDR3 loop spans 14 amino acids. In DNA form, the CDR3 reads TGTGCCAGCAGCCAGGGACTAGCGGAAGAGACCCAGTACTTC. It encodes CASSQGLAEETQYF.

The V call is TRBV18, the J call TRBJ1-5, with a possible D match to TRBD1 (5 bases). Trimming removed 9 bases from V and 0 bases from J, with 12 bases in between. This CDR3 region has 14 residues. Germline-derived CDR1 and CDR2 are KGHSH and LQKENI. The CDR3 is CARGRVHSNQPQHF. For the CDR3, the DNA is TGTGCCAGGGGGCGCGTTCATAGCAATCAGCCCCAGCATTTT.

This clone was detected only a few times. The CDR3 region has the DNA TGTGCCAGCAGATATGGACAGTCCGATAATTCACCCCTCCACTTT. Encoded protein: CASRYGQSDNSPLHF. The chain couples TRBV6-5 to TRBJ1-6; a weak D match, TRBD1 (6 bases). There are 15 residues in the CDR3. Germline V CDR1 and CDR2: MNHEY, SVGAGI. Between the trimmed V and J ends, which lost 6 bases and 5 bases, there was a span of 14 bases.

This chain uses TRBV5-1 with TRBJ1-4; D uncertain. Germline V gene lookup returns CDR1 SGHRS and CDR2 YFSETQ. This CDR3 has 12 residues. V was clipped by 3 bases and J by 8 bases, with 8 bases between them. The CDR3 here is CASSSTREKLFF. In nucleotides, the CDR3 is TGCGCCAGCAGCTCAACTAGGGAAAAACTGTTTTTT.

The genes are TRBV24-1 and TRBJ2-1, with D unclear. The CDR3 contains 12 residues. Germline V gives CDR1 KGHDR, CDR2 SFDVKD. Deletions cut 3 bases from V and 11 bases from J, with 10 bases between. The CDR3 is CATSDQTAKQFF. The DNA of the CDR3 is TGTGCCACCAGTGATCAGACTGCGAAGCAGTTCTTC.